This TCR beta chain was captured in a study of a mutant IDH1 vaccine in newly diagnosed glioma. Some clones are missing from TCRdb's copy, which holds only in-frame ones; the method was immunoSEQ multiplex PCR. In the table there are 60,000 to 75,000 clones, 60% to 85% of which are singletons. The CDR3 contains 15 residues. V was trimmed by 4 bases and J by 0 bases, leaving 13 bases between them. Per the germline V gene, CDR1 is MNHEY and CDR2 is SVGAGI. Time point meaning: baseline, week 1 (first vaccination visit). Documented treatment: pre-vaccination baseline after standard-of-care therapy. The receptor comes from a man in his forties or fifties with glioma. The sequenced sample was PBMCs, obtained from a glioma patient treated with radiotherapy, temozolomide or both. J is TRBJ2-7 and V is TRBV6-5; unclear D gene. CDR3 in amino acids: CASSSSGTFSYEQYF. The CDR3 nucleotides read TGTGCCAGCAGTTCATCTGGCACATTCTCCTACGAGCAGTACTTC.